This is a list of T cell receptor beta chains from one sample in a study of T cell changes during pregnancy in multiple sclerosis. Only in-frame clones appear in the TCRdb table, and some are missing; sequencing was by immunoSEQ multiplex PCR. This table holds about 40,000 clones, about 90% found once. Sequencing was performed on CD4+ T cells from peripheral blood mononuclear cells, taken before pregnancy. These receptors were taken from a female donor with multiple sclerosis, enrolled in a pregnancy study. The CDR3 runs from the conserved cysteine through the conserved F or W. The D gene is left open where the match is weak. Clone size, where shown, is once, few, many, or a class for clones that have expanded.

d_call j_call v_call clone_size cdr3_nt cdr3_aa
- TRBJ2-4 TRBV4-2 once TGTGCCAGCAGCCAACTCACGGACTGGGAGGCCAAAAACATTCAGTACTTC CASSQLTDWEAKNIQYF
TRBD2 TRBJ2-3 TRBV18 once TGTGCCAGCTCACCCGGGACTAGCGTATTGGATACGCAGTATTTT CASSPGTSVLDTQYF
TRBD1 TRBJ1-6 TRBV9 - TGTGCCAGCAGCGCTGGGGACAGGGAAGTTTCACCCCTCCACTTT CASSAGDREVSPLHF
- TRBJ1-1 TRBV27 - TGTGCCAGCAGTTTACAGGGTGGGACTGAAGCTTTCTTT CASSLQGGTEAFF
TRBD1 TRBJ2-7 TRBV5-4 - TGTGCCAGCAGCCGGGGACAGGGGCGGAACGAGCAGTACTTC CASSRGQGRNEQYF
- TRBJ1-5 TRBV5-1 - TGCGCCAGCAGCTTCGGGGACAATCAGCCCCAGCATTTT CASSFGDNQPQHF
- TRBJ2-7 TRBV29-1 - TGCAGCGTGGGGGGGCCAGGCTACGAGCAGTACTTC CSVGGPGYEQYF
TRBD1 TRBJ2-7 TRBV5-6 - TGTGCCAGCAGCTTGTACAGGGGCTCCTACGAGCAGTACTTC CASSLYRGSYEQYF
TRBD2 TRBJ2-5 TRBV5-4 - TGTGCCAGCAGCTTGACTAGCGGGGGCGAAGAGACCCAGTACTTC CASSLTSGGEETQYF
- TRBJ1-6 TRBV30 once TGTGCCTGGATATCAGGGTATTATAATTCACCCCTCCACTTT CAWISGYYNSPLHF
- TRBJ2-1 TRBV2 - TGTGCCAGCAGTGAGGGAGGATTCTATGAGCAGTTCTTC CASSEGGFYEQFF
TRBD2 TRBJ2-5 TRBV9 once TGTGCCAGCAGCGTAGCTCCGCTAGCGGGGGGAAAACGGGCACAAGAGACCCAGTACTTC CASSVAPLAGGKRAQETQYF
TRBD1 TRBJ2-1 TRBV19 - TGTGCCAGTAGTATAGGGGACAGACTCTACAATGAGCAGTTCTTC CASSIGDRLYNEQFF
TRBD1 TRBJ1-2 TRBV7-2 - TGTGCCAGCAGCTCCCACCGGGACAGGGTAGATGGCTACACCTTC CASSSHRDRVDGYTF
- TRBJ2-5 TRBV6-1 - TGTGCCAGCAGTGAAATCAGGGAGACCCAGTACTTC CASSEIRETQYF
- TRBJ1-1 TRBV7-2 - TGTGCCAGCAGCAGAGACACTGAAGCTTTCTTT CASSRDTEAFF
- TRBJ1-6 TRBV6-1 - TGTGCCAGCAGTGAATTTATTATTATTAATTCACCCCTCCACTTT CASSEFIIINSPLHF
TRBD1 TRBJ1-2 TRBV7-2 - TGTGCCAGCAGTCCTGGGACGGGACAGGGCTATGGCTACACCTTC CASSPGTGQGYGYTF
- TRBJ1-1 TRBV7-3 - TGTGCCAGCAGCTATGGCCGCCTGGACACTGAAGCTTTCTTT CASSYGRLDTEAFF
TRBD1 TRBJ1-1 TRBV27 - TGTGCCAGCAGTTTACTGCAGGGGGTGAGTACTGAAGCTTTCTTT CASSLLQGVSTEAFF
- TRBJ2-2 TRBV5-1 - TGCGCCAGCAGCTCCGGGATCGGGGAGCTGTTTTTT CASSSGIGELFF
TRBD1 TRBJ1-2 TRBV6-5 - TGTGCCAGCAGCCCCGGACAGGGGCGGGGCTACACCTTC CASSPGQGRGYTF
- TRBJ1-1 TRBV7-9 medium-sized TGTGCCAGCAGCACCCCGTTAGGGGTGGGGACTGAAGCTTTCTTT CASSTPLGVGTEAFF
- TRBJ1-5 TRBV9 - TGTGCCAGCAGCGCCGGGACAAATAGCAATCTGCCCCAGCATTTT CASSAGTNSNLPQHF
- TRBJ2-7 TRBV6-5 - TGTGCCAGCAGTTACCCGGACTCTCCCCCGGGATACGAGCAGTACTTC CASSYPDSPPGYEQYF
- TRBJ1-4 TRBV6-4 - TGTGCCAGCAGTGACGGAGCAGACAATGAAAAACTGTTTTTT CASSDGADNEKLFF
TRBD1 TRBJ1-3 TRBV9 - TGTGCCAGCAGCGCTAGTGCGGGACAGCTCTCTGGAAACACCATATATTTT CASSASAGQLSGNTIYF
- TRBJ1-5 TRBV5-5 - TGTGCCAGCAGCTTGAAACAGGTCAATCAGCCCCAGCATTTT CASSLKQVNQPQHF
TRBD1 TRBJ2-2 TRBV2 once TGTGCCAGCCTGAGACAGGGGAGAACCGGGGAGCTGTTTTTT CASLRQGRTGELFF
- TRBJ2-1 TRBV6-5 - TGTGCCAGCAAGGACTCGGGAAGCTCCTACAATGAGCAGTTCTTC CASKDSGSSYNEQFF
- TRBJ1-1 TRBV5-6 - TGTGCCAGCAGCTCTACCGTACAGGTTCCCACTGAAGCTTTCTTT CASSSTVQVPTEAFF
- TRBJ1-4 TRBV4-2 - TGTGCCAGCAGCCAAGCATTTCCAGGCGTAAGAGAAAAACTGTTTTTT CASSQAFPGVREKLFF
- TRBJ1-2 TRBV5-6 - TGTGCCAGCAGCTTGGGCTACAGGGATGCTAACTATGGCTACACCTTC CASSLGYRDANYGYTF
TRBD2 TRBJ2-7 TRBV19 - TGTGCCAGTAGTTCCGGCGGGGGACTAGCGGGATACTACGAGCAGTACTTC CASSSGGGLAGYYEQYF
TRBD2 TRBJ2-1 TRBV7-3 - TGTGCCAGCAGCTCCGGGACTAGCTCCCATGAGCAGTTCTTC CASSSGTSSHEQFF
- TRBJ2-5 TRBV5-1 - TGCGCCAGCAGCTTGGCCGGGGGAGAGACCCAGTACTTC CASSLAGGETQYF
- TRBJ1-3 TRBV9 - TGTGCCAGCAGCGTAGCCAGCTCTGGAAACACCATATATTTT CASSVASSGNTIYF
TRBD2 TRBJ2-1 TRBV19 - TGTGCCAGTAGTATACCGCGGGGGGCGGCCTACAATGAGCAGTTCTTC CASSIPRGAAYNEQFF
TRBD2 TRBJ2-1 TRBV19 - TGTGCCAGTAACTCCGGGACTAGCGGGTTTGGTGAGCAGTTCTTC CASNSGTSGFGEQFF
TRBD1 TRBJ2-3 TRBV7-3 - TGTGCCAGCAGCTTGGACAGGGGAGGCACAGATACGCAGTATTTT CASSLDRGGTDTQYF
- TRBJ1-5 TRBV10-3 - TGTGCCATCAGTGAGAACGGGGGCAATCAGCCCCAGCATTTT CAISENGGNQPQHF
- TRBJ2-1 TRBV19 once TGTGCCAGTAGTATAGGGCAGGGTAGCTCCTACAATGAGCAGTTCTTC CASSIGQGSSYNEQFF
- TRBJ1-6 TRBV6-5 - TGTGCCAGCAGTCTAACAGGGCTAGGGTCACCCCTCCACTTT CASSLTGLGSPLHF
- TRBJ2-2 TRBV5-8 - TGTGCCAGCATAAGGGGTTTGGCCACCGGGGAGCTGTTTTTT CASIRGLATGELFF
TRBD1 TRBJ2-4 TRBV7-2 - TGTGCCAGCAGCCCTAGGGGATGGGACAGTAACATTCAGTACTTC CASSPRGWDSNIQYF
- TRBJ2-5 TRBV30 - TGTGCCTGGAGTAGGCCCCATATAGTTATGACTCCGGGGACCCAGTACTTC CAWSRPHIVMTPGTQYF
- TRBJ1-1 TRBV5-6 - TGTGCCAGCAGCTTGGTTTCGACAGCGAACACTGAAGCTTTCTTT CASSLVSTANTEAFF
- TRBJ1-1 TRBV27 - TGTGCCAGCAGTTTTAGGCAGGCGAACACTGAAGCTTTCTTT CASSFRQANTEAFF
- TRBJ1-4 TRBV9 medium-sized TGTGCCAGCAGCCCCTTTTTGGGAGCGGGGGAAAAACTGTTTTTT CASSPFLGAGEKLFF
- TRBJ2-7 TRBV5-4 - TGTGCCAGCAGTCGGGTGAGCTCCTACGAGCAGTACTTC CASSRVSSYEQYF
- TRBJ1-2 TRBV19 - TGTGCCAGTAACGGTCGCGGGGGAGGAAACTATGGCTACACCTTC CASNGRGGGNYGYTF
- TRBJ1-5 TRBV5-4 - TGTGCCAGCAGCTCACAGGGTGAGCAGCCCCAGCATTTT CASSSQGEQPQHF
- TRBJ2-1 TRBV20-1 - TGCAGTGCGTGGCTCACCAATGAGCAGTTCTTC CSAWLTNEQFF
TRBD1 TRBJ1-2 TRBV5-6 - TGTGCCAGCGGCATCGAGGACAGGGGGCTTAACGGCTACACCTTC CASGIEDRGLNGYTF
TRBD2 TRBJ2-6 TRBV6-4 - TGTGCCACCCAGACTAGCGGGGGGGCAAGACTAGAAGCTGGGGCCAACGTCCTGACTTTC CATQTSGGARLEAGANVLTF
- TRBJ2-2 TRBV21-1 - TGTGCCAGCAGCAAAGCCCAGCGGGGACGGAACACCGGGGAGCTGTTTTTT CASSKAQRGRNTGELFF
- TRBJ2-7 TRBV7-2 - TGTGCCAGCAGCTTACGGTGGCAGGGAACCTACGAGCAGTACTTC CASSLRWQGTYEQYF